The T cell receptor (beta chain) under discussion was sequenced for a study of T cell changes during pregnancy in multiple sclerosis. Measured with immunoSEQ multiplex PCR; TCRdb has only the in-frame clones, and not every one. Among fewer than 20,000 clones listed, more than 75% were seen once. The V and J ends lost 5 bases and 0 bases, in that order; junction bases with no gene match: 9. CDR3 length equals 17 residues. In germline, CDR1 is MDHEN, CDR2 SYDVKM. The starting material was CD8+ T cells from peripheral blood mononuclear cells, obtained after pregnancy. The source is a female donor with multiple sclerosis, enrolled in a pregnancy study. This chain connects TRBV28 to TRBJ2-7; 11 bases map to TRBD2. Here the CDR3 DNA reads TGTGCCAGCAGTCCCCGGAGAACTAGCGGGAGCTCCTACGAGCAGTACTTC. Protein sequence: CASSPRRTSGSSYEQYF.